These 18 T cell receptor beta chains originate from one sample sequenced in a study of T cell changes during pregnancy in multiple sclerosis. Sequencing was performed with immunoSEQ multiplex PCR; in TCRdb, only in-frame clones are kept and a portion is missing. The data show about 110,000 clones, with approximately 90% seen just once and roughly 1.7% held by the top ten. The sample was peripheral blood, taken after pregnancy. The receptors were sampled from a female donor with multiple sclerosis, enrolled in a pregnancy study.

The rearrangement uses TRBV27 and TRBJ2-5, with D tentatively TRBD1 (5 bases). There are 13 residues in the CDR3. Germline V gene data show CDR1 as MNHEY and CDR2 as SMNVEV (reference sequence). Trimming removed 6 bases from V and 1 base from J, with 9 bases in between. The CDR3 region has the DNA TGTGCCAGCAGCAAAAGGGGCCAAGAGACCCAGTACTTC. As protein: CASSKRGQETQYF.

This clone was recorded only once. This chain uses TRBV6-1 with TRBJ1-2; D gene ambiguous. The CDR3 totals 15 residues. Germline V gives CDR1 MNHNS, CDR2 SASEGT. Trimming removed 8 bases at V and 8 bases at J, with 24 bases between. The CDR3 is CASAPASRHLGGYTF. The CDR3 DNA reads TGTGCCAGCGCCCCAGCTAGCCGACACTTAGGGGGCTACACCTTC.

The genes are TRBV15 and TRBJ1-2; D remains ambiguous. The CDR3 is 13 residues long. V dropped 5 bases and J dropped 3 bases, with 10 bases sitting between them. Germline V gene data show CDR1 as LNHNV and CDR2 as YYDKDF (reference sequence). CDR3 nucleotide sequence: TGTGCCACCAGCCGAAGACTTGACTATGGCTACACCTTC. Encoded protein: CATSRRLDYGYTF.

The gene calls are TRBV5-1 and TRBJ2-1; D gene uncertain. The length of the CDR3 is 15 residues. Trimming took off 2 bases at V and 0 bases at J, with 9 bases between the two ends. Per germline, CDR1 SGHRS and CDR2 YFSETQ. Written as DNA, the CDR3 is TGCGCCAGCAGCTTTGGCCGGGTCTCCTACAATGAGCAGTTCTTC. Protein sequence: CASSFGRVSYNEQFF.

The chain carries TRBV29-1 and TRBJ2-1; a weak D match, TRBD1 (6 bases). This CDR3 is 15 amino acids long. The germline V gene has CDR1 SQVTM and CDR2 ANQGSEA. The V gene lost 5 bases and the J gene lost 9 bases, with 23 bases spanning the gap. The CDR3 loop reads CSVSIGGPDTGEQFF. Written as DNA, the CDR3 is TGCAGCGTTAGCATTGGGGGCCCGGATACGGGTGAGCAGTTCTTC.

The DNA of the CDR3 is TGTGCCAGCAGCCCTCTAGGGGACTTTATCTACGAGCAGTACTTC. Translated, it gives CASSPLGDFIYEQYF. The V and J genes are TRBV27 and TRBJ2-7; a possible D gene is TRBD2 (6 bases). Germline-derived CDR1 and CDR2 are MNHEY and SMNVEV (reference sequence). This CDR3 is built from 15 residues. V was clipped by 6 bases and J by 3 bases, with 18 bases between them.

V gene TRBV2 combines with J gene TRBJ1-1; 9 nucleotides align to TRBD1. The CDR3 extends over 14 amino acids. V trimming: 8 bases; J trimming: 6 bases; junction bases outside the gene matches: 10. CDR1 is SNHLY, CDR2 FYNNEI, per germline. CDR3 nucleotides: TGTGCCAGCCGGGACAGGGTTTTGGTTCCTGAAGCTTTCTTT. As protein: CASRDRVLVPEAFF. The variable domain in full, with the rest retrieved from reference TRBV2 and TRBJ1-1, is EPEVTQTPSHQVTQMGQEVILRCVPISNHLYFYWYRQILGQKVEFLVSFYNNEISEKSEIFDDQFSVERPDGSNFTLKIRSTKLEDSAMYFCASRDRVLVPEAFFGQGTRLTVV.

The chain employs TRBV13 and TRBJ2-1, with D tentatively TRBD2 (5 bases). In germline, CDR1 is PRHDT, CDR2 FYEKMQ (reference sequence). Trimming removed 2 bases at V and 1 base at J, with 6 bases between. The CDR3 consists of 14 residues. The CDR3 bases are TGTGCCAGCAGCTTAAGCGGATCCTACAATGAGCAGTTCTTC. Residues: CASSLSGSYNEQFF. Supplemented by reference TRBV13 and TRBJ2-1, the full variable domain reads AAGVIQSPRHLIKEKRETATLKCYPIPRHDTVYWYQQGPGQDPQFLISFYEKMQSDKGSIPDRFSAQQFSDYHSELNMSSLELGDSALYFCASSLSGSYNEQFFGPGTRLTVL.

The chain employs TRBV5-8 and TRBJ1-2; 7 nucleotides align to TRBD1. Germline V gene lookup returns CDR1 SGHTS and CDR2 YDEGEE. There are 15 residues in the CDR3. The V and J ends lost 4 bases and 6 bases, in that order; junction bases with no gene match: 12. The CDR3 region is CASSEPVGGMDGYTF. The CDR3 nucleotides are TGTGCCAGCAGCGAGCCGGTAGGGGGCATGGATGGCTACACCTTC.

The V and J genes are TRBV7-2 and TRBJ1-2, with TRBD1 identical over 8 bases. J was trimmed by 8 bases and V by 4 bases; bases with no gene match: 6. Per germline, CDR1 SGHTA and CDR2 FQGNSA. The CDR3 spans 13 residues. The CDR3 DNA reads as TGTGCCAGCAGCTCCAGGGACAGGCGGGGCTACACCTTC. Residues: CASSSRDRRGYTF.

The J gene is TRBJ1-4, the V gene TRBV6-5; D gene unclear. V lost 6 bases, J lost 3 bases, and 11 bases lay in between. This CDR3 has 14 residues. Germline-derived CDR1 and CDR2 are MNHEY and SVGAGI. This CDR3 is CASRALTSNEKLFF. The DNA for the CDR3 is TGTGCCAGCAGAGCCCTGACTTCTAATGAAAAACTGTTTTTT.

This chain joins TRBV6-5 and TRBJ1-4; no clear D gene. CDR3 length equals 16 residues. Trimming took 2 bases from V and 0 from J, leaving 10 bases between them. The germline CDR1 and CDR2 sequences are MNHEY and SVGAGI. The DNA of the CDR3 is TGTGCCAGCAGTTACAGCAGCGTTGCAACTAATGAAAAACTGTTTTTT. It translates to CASSYSSVATNEKLFF.

V gene TRBV7-9 combines with J gene TRBJ1-1; D is ambiguous. The germline V gene has CDR1 SEHNR and CDR2 FQNEAQ (reference sequence). Deletions cut 0 bases from V and 1 base from J, with 9 bases between. The CDR3 covers 15 residues. The CDR3 reads CASSLALDPNTEAFF. CDR3 coding DNA: TGTGCCAGCAGCTTAGCCCTAGACCCGAACACTGAAGCTTTCTTT.

This clone has just one count. The V call is TRBV30, the J call TRBJ2-7, with 8 nucleotides matching TRBD1. Germline values: CDR1 GTSNPN, CDR2 SVGIG (reference sequence). The CDR3 runs to 12 residues. With 4 bases clipped from V and 7 bases from J, the junction kept 6 bases outside the gene matches. CDR3 DNA sequence: TGTGCCTGGATACAGGGGGGAAGGGAGCAGTACTTC. Amino acids: CAWIQGGREQYF. The complete variable domain, with remaining parts taken from reference TRBV30 and TRBJ2-7, reads SQTIHQWPATLVQPVGSPLSLECTVEGTSNPNLYWYRQAAGRGLQLLFYSVGIGQISSEVPQNLSASRPQDRQFILSSKKLLLSDSGFYLCAWIQGGREQYFGPGTRLTVT.

The rearrangement links TRBV5-4 to TRBJ1-3, with D perhaps TRBD1 (5 bases). Germline CDR1 SGHNT, CDR2 YYREEE (reference sequence). V gave up 0 bases and J gave up 0 bases, with 13 bases separating them. The CDR3 extends over 17 amino acids. The CDR3 here is CASSLDGGAGSGNTIYF. The CDR3 DNA sequence: TGTGCCAGCAGCTTGGACGGTGGGGCCGGCTCTGGAAACACCATATATTTT.

The V and J genes are TRBV7-2 and TRBJ1-1; 8 bases align to TRBD1. V gave up 5 bases and J gave up 5 bases; unmatched junction bases: 10. The CDR3 runs to 15 residues. CDR1 and CDR2 from the germline V gene are SGHTA and FQGNSA. As DNA, the CDR3 is TGTGCCAGCAGCCCCGACAGGGGTTTGGGGACTGAAGCTTTCTTT. Translated: CASSPDRGLGTEAFF.

The V call is TRBV5-1, the J call TRBJ2-7, with D perhaps TRBD2 (5 bases). Germline V lookup: CDR1 SGHRS, CDR2 YFSETQ. This CDR3 is 14 amino acids long. V lost 4 bases, J lost 5 bases, and 16 bases lay in between. DNA for the CDR3: TGCGCCAGCAGCCCCCAAGTTGGAGGTCACGAGCAGTACTTC. Its protein is CASSPQVGGHEQYF.

The chain couples TRBV4-2 to TRBJ2-5; TRBD1 might be the D (6 bases). The CDR3 has 14 residues. Germline CDR1 LGHNA, CDR2 YNFKEQ. Trimming left V 0 bases short and J 4 bases short, with 9 bases between. CDR3 protein: CASSQDQGRETQYF. CDR3 coding DNA: TGTGCCAGCAGCCAAGATCAGGGGAGAGAGACCCAGTACTTC.